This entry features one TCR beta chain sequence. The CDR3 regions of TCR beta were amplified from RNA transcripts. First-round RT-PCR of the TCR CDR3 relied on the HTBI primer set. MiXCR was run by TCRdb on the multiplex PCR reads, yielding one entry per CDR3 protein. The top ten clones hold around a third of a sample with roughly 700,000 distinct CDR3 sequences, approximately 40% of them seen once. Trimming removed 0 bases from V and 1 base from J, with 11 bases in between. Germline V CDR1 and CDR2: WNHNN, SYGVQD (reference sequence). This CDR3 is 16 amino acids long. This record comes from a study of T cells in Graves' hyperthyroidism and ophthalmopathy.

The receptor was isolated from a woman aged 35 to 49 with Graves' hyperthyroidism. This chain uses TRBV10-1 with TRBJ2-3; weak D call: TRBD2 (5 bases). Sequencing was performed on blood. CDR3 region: CASSESSGWGTDTQYF. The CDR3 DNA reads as TGCGCCAGCAGTGAGTCGAGCGGATGGGGCACAGATACGCAGTATTTT.